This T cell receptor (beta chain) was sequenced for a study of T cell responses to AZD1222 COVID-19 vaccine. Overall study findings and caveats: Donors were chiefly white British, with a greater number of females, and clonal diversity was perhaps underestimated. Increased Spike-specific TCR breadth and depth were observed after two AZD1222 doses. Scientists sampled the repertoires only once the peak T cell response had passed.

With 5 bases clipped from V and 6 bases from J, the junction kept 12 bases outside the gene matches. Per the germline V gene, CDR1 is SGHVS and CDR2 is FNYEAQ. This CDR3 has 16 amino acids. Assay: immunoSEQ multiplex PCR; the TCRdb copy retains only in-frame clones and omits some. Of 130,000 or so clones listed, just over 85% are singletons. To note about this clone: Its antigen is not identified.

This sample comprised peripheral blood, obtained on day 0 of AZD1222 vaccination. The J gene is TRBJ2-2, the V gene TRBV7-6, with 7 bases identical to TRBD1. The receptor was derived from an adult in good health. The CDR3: CASSPRQGALSGELFF. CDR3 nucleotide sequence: TGTGCCAGCAGCCCCCGACAGGGCGCGTTATCCGGGGAGCTGTTTTTT.